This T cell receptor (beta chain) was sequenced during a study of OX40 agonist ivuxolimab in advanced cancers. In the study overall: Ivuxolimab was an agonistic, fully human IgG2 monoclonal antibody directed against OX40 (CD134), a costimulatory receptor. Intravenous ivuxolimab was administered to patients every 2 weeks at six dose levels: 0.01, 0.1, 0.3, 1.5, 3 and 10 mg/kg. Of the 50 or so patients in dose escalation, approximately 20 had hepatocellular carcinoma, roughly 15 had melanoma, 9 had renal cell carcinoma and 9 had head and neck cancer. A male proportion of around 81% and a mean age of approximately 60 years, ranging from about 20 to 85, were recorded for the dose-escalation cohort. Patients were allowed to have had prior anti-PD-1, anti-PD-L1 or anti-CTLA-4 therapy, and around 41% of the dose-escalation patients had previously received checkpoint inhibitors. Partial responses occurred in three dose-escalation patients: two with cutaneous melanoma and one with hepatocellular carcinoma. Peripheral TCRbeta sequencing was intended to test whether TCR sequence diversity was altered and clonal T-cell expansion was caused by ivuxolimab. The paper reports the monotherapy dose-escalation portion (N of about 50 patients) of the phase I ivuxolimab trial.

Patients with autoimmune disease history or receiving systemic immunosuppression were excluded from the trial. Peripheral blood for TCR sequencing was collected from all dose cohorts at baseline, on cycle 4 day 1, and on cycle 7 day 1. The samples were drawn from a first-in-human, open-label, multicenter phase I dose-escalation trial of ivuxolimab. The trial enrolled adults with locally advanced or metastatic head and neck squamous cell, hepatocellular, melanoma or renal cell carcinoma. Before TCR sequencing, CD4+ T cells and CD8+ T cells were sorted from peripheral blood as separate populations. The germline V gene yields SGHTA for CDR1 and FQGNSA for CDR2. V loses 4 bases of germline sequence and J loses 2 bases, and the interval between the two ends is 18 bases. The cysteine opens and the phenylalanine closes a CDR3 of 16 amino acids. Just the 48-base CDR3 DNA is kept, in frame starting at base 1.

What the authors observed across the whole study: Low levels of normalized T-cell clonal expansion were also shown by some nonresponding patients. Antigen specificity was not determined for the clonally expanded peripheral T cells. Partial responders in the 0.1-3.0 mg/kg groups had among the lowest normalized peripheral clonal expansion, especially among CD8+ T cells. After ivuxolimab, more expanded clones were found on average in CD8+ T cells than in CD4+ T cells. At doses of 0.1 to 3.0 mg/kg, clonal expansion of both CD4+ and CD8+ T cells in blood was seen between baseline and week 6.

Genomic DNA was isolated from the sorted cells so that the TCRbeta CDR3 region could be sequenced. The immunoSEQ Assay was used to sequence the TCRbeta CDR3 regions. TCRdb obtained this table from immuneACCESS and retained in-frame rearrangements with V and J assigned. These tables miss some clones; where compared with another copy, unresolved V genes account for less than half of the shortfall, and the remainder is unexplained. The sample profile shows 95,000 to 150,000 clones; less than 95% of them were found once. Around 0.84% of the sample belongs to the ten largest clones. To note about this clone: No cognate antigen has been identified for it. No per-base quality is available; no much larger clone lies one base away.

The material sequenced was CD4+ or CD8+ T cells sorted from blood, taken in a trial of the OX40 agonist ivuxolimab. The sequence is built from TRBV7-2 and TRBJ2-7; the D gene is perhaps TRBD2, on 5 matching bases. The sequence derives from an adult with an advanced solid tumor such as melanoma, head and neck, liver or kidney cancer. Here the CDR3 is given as CASSSLSEAYTYEQYF. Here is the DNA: TGTGCCAGCAGCTCTCTTTCGGAGGCCTATACCTACGAGCAGTACTTC.